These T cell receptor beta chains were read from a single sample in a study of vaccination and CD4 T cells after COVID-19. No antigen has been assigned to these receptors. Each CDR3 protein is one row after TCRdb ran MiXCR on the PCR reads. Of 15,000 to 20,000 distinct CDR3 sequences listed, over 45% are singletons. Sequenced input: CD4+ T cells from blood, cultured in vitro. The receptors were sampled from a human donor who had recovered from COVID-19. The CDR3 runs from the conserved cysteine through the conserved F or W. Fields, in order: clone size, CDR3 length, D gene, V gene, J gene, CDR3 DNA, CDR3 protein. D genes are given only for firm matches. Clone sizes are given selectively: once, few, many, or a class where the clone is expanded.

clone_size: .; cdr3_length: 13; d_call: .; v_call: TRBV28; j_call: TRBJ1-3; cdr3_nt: TGTGCCAGCAGATCCGGCTCTGGAAACACCATATATTTT; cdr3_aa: CASRSGSGNTIYF
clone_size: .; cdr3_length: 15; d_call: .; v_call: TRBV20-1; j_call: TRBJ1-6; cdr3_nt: TGCAGTGCTAGCCCCGCTATCCGGGGGGCTTCACCCCTCCACTTT; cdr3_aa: CSASPAIRGASPLHF
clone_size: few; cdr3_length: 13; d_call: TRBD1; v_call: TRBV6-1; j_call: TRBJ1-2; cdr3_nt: TGTGCCAGCAGCCCCGGGACAGGGGGGAGCTACACCTTC; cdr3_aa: CASSPGTGGSYTF
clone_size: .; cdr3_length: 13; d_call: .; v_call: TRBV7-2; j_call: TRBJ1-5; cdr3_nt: TGTGCCAGCAGCTTAGTCGGGACTTCGCAGTGGCATTTT; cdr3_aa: CASSLVGTSQWHF
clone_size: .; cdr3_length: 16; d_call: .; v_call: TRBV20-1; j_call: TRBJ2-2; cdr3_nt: TGCAGTGCTAGAGTAGGCGATTTCGGTAACACCGGGGAGCTGTTTTTT; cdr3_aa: CSARVGDFGNTGELFF
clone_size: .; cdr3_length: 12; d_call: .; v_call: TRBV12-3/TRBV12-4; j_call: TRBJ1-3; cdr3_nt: TGTGCCAGCAGGGACCTAGGAAACACCATATATTTT; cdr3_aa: CASRDLGNTIYF
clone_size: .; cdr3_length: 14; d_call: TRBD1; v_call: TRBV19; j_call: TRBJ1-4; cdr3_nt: TGTGCCAGTAGTAGAGGGGGACAGAGCGAAAAACTGTTTTTT; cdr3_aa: CASSRGGQSEKLFF
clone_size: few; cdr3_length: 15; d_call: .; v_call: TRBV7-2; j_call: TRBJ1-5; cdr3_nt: TGTGCCAGCAGCTTAGCTCCCGGCGGCAATCAGCCCCAGCATTTT; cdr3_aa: CASSLAPGGNQPQHF
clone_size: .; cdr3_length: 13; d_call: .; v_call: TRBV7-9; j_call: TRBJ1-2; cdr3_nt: TGTGCCAGCAGCCCGACAGTTATGAATGGCTACACCTTC; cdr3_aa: CASSPTVMNGYTF
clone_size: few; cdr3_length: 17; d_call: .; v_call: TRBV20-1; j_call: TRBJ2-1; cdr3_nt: TGCAGTGCTAGAGATAAGGTGGGGCGGACGATCTACAATGAGCAGTTCTTC; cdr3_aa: CSARDKVGRTIYNEQFF
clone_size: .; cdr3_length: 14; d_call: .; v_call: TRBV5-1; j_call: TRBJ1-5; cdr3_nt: TGCGCCAGCAGCTTGGGAGACAACAATCGGCCCCAGCATTTT; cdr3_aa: CASSLGDNNRPQHF
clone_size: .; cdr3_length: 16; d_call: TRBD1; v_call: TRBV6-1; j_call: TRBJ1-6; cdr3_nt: TGTGCCAGCAGTCCTCGCTTGGACAGGACGAGTTCACCCCTCCACTTT; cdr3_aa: CASSPRLDRTSSPLHF
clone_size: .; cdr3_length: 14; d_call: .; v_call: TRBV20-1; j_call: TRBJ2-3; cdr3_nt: TGCAGTGCTAGGTTAGCGGAAAGCACAGATACGCAGTATTTT; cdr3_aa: CSARLAESTDTQYF
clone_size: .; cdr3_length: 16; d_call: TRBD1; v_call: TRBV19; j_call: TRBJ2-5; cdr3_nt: TGTGCCAGTAGTATAGCCCCACGGACAGGAAGGGAGACCCAGTACTTC; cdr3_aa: CASSIAPRTGRETQYF
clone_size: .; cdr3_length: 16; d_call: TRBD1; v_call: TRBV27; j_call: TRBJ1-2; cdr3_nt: TGTGCCAGCAGTTTATGGGCTACAGGGGGCGGTTATGGCTACACCTTC; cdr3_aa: CASSLWATGGGYGYTF
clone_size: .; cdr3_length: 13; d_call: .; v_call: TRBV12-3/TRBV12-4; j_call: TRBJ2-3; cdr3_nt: TGTGCCAGCAGTTCCAGGGTGACAGATACGCAGTATTTT; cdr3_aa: CASSSRVTDTQYF
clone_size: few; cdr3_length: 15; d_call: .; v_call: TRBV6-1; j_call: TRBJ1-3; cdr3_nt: TGTGCCAGCAGTGAACAGGGTACTGAGGTAAACACCATATATTTT; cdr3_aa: CASSEQGTEVNTIYF
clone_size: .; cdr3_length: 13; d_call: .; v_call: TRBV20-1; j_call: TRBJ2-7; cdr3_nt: TGCAGTGCCCGCTCGGGAACACACTACGAGCAGTACTTC; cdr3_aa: CSARSGTHYEQYF
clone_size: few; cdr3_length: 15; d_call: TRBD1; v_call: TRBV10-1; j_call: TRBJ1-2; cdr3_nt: TGCGCCAGCAGTGAGGGGACAGGGGGCGGCTATGGCTACACCTTC; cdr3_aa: CASSEGTGGGYGYTF
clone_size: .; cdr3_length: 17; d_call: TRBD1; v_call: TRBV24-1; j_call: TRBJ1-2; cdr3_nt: TGTGCCACCAGTGATCCCTCCGGGACAGGCGAAGACTATGGCTACACCTTC; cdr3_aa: CATSDPSGTGEDYGYTF
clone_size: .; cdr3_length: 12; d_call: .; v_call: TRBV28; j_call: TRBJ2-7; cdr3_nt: TGTGCCAGCAGTCTGGTTCCCTACGAGCAGTACTTC; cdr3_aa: CASSLVPYEQYF
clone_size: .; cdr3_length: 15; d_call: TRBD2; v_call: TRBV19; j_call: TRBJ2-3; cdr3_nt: TGTGCCAGTAGGACTAGCGCCCGAACCACAGATACGCAGTATTTT; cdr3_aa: CASRTSARTTDTQYF
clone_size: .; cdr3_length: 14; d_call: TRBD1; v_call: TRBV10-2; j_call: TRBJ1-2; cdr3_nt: TGCGCCAGCATAAGTGACAGGGCAAACTATGGCTACACCTTC; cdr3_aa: CASISDRANYGYTF
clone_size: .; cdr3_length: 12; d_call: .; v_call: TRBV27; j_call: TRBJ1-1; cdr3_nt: TGTGCCAGCAGTTTAACCAGGGGTCGAGCTTTCTTT; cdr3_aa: CASSLTRGRAFF
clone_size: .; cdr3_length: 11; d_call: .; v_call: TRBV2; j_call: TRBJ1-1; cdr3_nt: TGTGCCAGCAGTGATTTGGCTGAAGCTTTCTTT; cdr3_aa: CASSDLAEAFF
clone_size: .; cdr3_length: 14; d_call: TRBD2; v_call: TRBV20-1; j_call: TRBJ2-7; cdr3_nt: TGCAGTGCAGGCGGGGGGGACCCACGATGGGAGCAGTACTTC; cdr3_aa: CSAGGGDPRWEQYF
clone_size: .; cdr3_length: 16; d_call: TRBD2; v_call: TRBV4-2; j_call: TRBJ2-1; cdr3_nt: TGTGCCAGCAGCAACAGACTAGCGGGAGGCTTAAATGAGCAGTTCTTC; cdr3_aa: CASSNRLAGGLNEQFF
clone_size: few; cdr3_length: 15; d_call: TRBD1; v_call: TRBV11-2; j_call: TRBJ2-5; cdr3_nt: TGTGCCAGCAGCCCCGACAGGGGGCCATGGGAGACCCAGTACTTC; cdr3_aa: CASSPDRGPWETQYF
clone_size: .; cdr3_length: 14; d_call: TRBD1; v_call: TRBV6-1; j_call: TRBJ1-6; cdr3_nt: TGTGCCAGCAGCCCGGGACAGGAAGGCTCACCCCTCCACTTT; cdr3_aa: CASSPGQEGSPLHF
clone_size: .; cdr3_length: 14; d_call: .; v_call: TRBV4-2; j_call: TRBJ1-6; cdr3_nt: TGTGCCAGCAGCCAAGAGCAAAGGAATTCACCCCTCCACTTT; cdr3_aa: CASSQEQRNSPLHF
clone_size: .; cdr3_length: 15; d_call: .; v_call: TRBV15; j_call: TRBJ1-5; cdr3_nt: TGTGCCACCAGCAGAACGGACAGTTACAATCAGCCCCAGCATTTT; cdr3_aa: CATSRTDSYNQPQHF
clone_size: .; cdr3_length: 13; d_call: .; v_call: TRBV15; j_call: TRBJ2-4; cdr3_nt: TGTGCCACCAGCAGAGGGCAGGGGAACATTCAGTACTTC; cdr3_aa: CATSRGQGNIQYF
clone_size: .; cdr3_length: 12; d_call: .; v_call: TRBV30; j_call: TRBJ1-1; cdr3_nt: TGTGCCTGGAGAAGGACGCTCACTGAAGCTTTCTTT; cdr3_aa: CAWRRTLTEAFF
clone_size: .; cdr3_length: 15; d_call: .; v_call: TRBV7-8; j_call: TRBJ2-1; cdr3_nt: TGTGCCAGCAGCTTAGCCATGATCTCCTACAATGAGCAGTTCTTC; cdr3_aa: CASSLAMISYNEQFF
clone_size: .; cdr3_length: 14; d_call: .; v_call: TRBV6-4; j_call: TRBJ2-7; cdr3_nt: TGTGCCAGCAGGAGGGGCAGGGACCACCCCGAGCAGTACTTC; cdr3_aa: CASRRGRDHPEQYF
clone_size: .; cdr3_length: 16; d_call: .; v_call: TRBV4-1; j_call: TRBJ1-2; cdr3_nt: TGCGCCAGCAGCCACCAACAGGGTCCGACCCTATTTGGCTACACCTTC; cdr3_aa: CASSHQQGPTLFGYTF
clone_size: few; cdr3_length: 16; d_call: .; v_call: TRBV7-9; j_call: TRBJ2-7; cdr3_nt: TGTGCCAGCAGCCGCCGTACCGGGGTTGGGGCCTACGAGCAGTACTTC; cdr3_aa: CASSRRTGVGAYEQYF
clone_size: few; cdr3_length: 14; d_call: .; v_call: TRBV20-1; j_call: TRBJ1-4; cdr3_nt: TGCAGTGCTAGAGGATTCAGTCTTAATGAAAAACTGTTTTTT; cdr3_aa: CSARGFSLNEKLFF
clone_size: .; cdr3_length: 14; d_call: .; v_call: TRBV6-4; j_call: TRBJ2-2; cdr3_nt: TGTGCCAGCAGCGGCACTGGGGGCACCGGGGAGCTGTTTTTT; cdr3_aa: CASSGTGGTGELFF
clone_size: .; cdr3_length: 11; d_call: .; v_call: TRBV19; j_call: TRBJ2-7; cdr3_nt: TGTGCCAGTAGCCGTAACTACGAGCAGTACTTC; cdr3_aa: CASSRNYEQYF
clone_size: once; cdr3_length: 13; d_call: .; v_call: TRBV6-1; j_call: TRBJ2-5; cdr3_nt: TGTGCCAGCAGTGATAGCGGTCCCGAGACCCAGTACTTC; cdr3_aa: CASSDSGPETQYF
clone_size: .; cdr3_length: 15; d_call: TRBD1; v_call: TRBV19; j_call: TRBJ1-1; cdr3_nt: TGTGCCAGTTATGACTTGGGGACAGAAGGCACTGAAGCTTTCTTT; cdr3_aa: CASYDLGTEGTEAFF
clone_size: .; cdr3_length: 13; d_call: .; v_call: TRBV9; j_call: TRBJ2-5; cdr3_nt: TGTGCCAGCAGCGTACGGGGGCAAGAGACCCAGTACTTC; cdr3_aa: CASSVRGQETQYF
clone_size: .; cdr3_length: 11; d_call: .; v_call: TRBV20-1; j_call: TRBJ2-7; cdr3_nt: TGCAGTGCCGACACAGGGTCCGAGCAGTACTTC; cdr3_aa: CSADTGSEQYF
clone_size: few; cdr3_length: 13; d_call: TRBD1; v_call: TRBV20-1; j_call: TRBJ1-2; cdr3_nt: TGCAGTGCCCTCCGGGACAGGGTTTCTGGCTACACCTTC; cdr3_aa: CSALRDRVSGYTF
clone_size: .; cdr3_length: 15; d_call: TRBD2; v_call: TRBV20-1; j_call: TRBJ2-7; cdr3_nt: TGCAGTGTCCCGGGACTAGCGGGAGTAGGCTACGAGCAGTACTTC; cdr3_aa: CSVPGLAGVGYEQYF
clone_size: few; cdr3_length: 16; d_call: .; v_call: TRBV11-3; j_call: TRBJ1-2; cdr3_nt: TGTGCCAGCAGCCCCACTTTTTTGGGGGCAGTGGGTGGCTACACCTTC; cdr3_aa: CASSPTFLGAVGGYTF
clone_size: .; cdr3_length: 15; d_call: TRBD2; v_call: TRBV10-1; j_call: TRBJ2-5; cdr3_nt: TGCGCCAGCAGTGAAACCGGGAGGTCGCAAGAGACCCAGTACTTC; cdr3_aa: CASSETGRSQETQYF
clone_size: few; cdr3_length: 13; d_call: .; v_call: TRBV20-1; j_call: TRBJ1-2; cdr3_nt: TGCAGTGCTAGTAATCGGGTCGTGTATGGCTACACCTTC; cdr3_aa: CSASNRVVYGYTF
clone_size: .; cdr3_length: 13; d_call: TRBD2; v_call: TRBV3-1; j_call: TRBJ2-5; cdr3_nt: TGTGCCAGCAGCCAGAGCGGGAGAGAGACCCAGTACTTC; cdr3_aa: CASSQSGRETQYF
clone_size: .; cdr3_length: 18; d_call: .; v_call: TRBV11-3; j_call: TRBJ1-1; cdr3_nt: TGTGCCACCGGTGAAACAGGGCACTTTTCAAAGGGGAACACTGAAGCTTTCTTT; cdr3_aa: CATGETGHFSKGNTEAFF
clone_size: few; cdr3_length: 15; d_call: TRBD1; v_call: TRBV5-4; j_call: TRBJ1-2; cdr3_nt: TGTGCCAGCAGCTCACCAACCGGGACAGGCTATGGCTACACCTTC; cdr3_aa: CASSSPTGTGYGYTF
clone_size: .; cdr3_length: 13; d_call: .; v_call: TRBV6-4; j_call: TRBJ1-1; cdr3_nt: TGTGCCAGCAGTGCCCAGGAGAACACTGAAGCTTTCTTT; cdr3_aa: CASSAQENTEAFF
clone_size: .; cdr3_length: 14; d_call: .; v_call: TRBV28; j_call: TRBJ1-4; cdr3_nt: TGTGCCAGCTTATCAGGGGCAACTAATGAAAAACTGTTTTTT; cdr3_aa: CASLSGATNEKLFF
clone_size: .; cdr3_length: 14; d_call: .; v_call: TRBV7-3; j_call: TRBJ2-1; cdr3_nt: TGTGCCAGCAGCTTAGTAGGCAGCTACAATGAGCAGTTCTTC; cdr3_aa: CASSLVGSYNEQFF
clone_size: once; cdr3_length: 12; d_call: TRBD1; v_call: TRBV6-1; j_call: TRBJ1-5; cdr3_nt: TGTGCCAGCAGAACAGGGGAAGGGCCCCGGCATTTT; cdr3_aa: CASRTGEGPRHF
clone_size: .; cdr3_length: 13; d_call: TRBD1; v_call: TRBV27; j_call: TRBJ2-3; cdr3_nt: TGTGCCAGCAGTTCGGGACAGGACACGACGCAGTATTTT; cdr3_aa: CASSSGQDTTQYF
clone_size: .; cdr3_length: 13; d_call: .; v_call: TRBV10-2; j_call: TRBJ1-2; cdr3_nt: TGCGCCAGCGGGCCGAGCGGGGTCTATGGCTACACCTTC; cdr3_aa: CASGPSGVYGYTF